This T cell receptor beta chain was identified during a study of cytomegalovirus exposure and HLA in healthy donors. Study-wide results and limits: With further analysis later on, most CMV-associated TCR beta chains appeared HLA-restricted.

On this clone itself: The antigen is not known.

The PCR contained 60 Vbeta and 13 Jbeta primers. Measured with immunoSEQ multiplex PCR; TCRdb has only the in-frame clones, and not every one. Here the sample spans about 190,000 clones, around 79% being singletons. The germline gives CDR1 SGHTA, CDR2 FQGNSA. Trimming removed 5 bases from V and 11 bases from J, with 13 bases in between. This CDR3 is built from 12 residues. The source is a woman aged 45-60 years in good health and CMV-seronegative. V usage is TRBV7-2 and J usage is TRBJ2-4; D may be TRBD1 (5 bases). Sequenced sample: PBMCs. DNA of the CDR3: TGTGCCAGCAGCCAAGGGGCACATCTTCAGTACTTC. Its protein product is CASSQGAHLQYF.